These T cell receptor beta chains were read from a single sample in a study of T cells in Graves' hyperthyroidism and ophthalmopathy. TCRdb reanalysed the multiplex PCR reads using MiXCR and keeps one entry per CDR3 protein. The repertoire holds 660,000 or so distinct CDR3 sequences, with around 20% as singletons. The sequencing input was blood. Receptors originate from a man younger than 40 with Graves' ophthalmopathy. The CDR3 runs from the conserved cysteine through the conserved F or W. A D gene is named only where the DNA matches it firmly. Clone size is given for some rows only: seen once, a few or many times, or a class if the clone is expanded.

TRBJ2-7 | many | TRBV28 | . | TGTGCCAGCAGTGGCCGAAACCTATACGAGCAGTACTTC | CASSGRNLYEQYF
TRBJ2-2 | many | TRBV5-1 | TRBD2 | TGCGCCAGCAGCTTTGAACTAGCGGACACCGGGGAGCTGTTTTTT | CASSFELADTGELFF
TRBJ2-7 | many | TRBV5-1 | . | TGCGCCAGCAGGCGCGAGGACAGCTCCTACGAGCAGTACTTC | CASRREDSSYEQYF
TRBJ2-7 | few | TRBV20-1 | TRBD2 | TGCAGTGCTCCGCCGTTAGCGGGAGGTTACGAGCAGTACTTC | CSAPPLAGGYEQYF
TRBJ2-3 | . | TRBV20-1 | . | TGCAGTGCTACCCTAGCGTCTAGCACAGATACGCAGTATTTT | CSATLASSTDTQYF
TRBJ1-2 | many | TRBV12-3/TRBV12-4 | . | TGTGCCAGCAGTCCTCATCAGAAAGCGAGCTATGGCTACACCTTC | CASSPHQKASYGYTF
TRBJ2-2 | . | TRBV30 | TRBD1 | TGTGCCTGGAGTATGACAGGGCCAAACACCGGGGAGCTGTTTTTT | CAWSMTGPNTGELFF
TRBJ1-1 | few | TRBV30 | . | TGTGCCTGGACGACAGGTTGGGACACTGAAGCTTTCTTT | CAWTTGWDTEAFF
TRBJ1-5 | . | TRBV9 | . | TGTGCCAGCAGCGTAGACTCACAAAGCAATCAGCCCCAGCATTTT | CASSVDSQSNQPQHF
TRBJ2-6 | few | TRBV28 | . | TGTGCCACCCTTTCGGGGACGGGTGGGGCCAACGTCCTGACTTTC | CATLSGTGGANVLTF
TRBJ2-1 | . | TRBV3-1 | . | TGTGCCAGCAGCCAAGATCTTGGAGTCAATGAGCAGTTCTTC | CASSQDLGVNEQFF
TRBJ2-2 | many | TRBV3-1 | . | TGTGCCAGCAGCCAGGCGAACACCGGGGAGCTGTTTTTT | CASSQANTGELFF
TRBJ2-2 | . | TRBV4-3 | . | TGCGCCAGCAGCCAAGATCTCCCCAGGAACACCGGGGAGCTGTTTTTT | CASSQDLPRNTGELFF
TRBJ2-1 | few | TRBV27 | TRBD2 | TGTGCCAGCAGTTTAGTCGGCAGCGGGAGGGACAATGAGCAGTTCTTC | CASSLVGSGRDNEQFF
TRBJ1-1 | . | TRBV4-2 | . | TGTGCCAGCAGCCAAGTCGGTAGGGATCAAGCTTTCTTT | CASSQVGRDQAFF
TRBJ2-7 | . | TRBV29-1 | . | TGCAGCGTTCCGGGACAGATGGACTACAAGCAGTACTTC | CSVPGQMDYKQYF